Sequencing of this T cell receptor (beta chain) was carried out in a study of pediatric ulcerative colitis. Regarding the study as a whole: Clonal expansions reduced rectal repertoire diversity in acute severe colitis. No controls had the two rectal clonotypes shared by ulcerative colitis patients. Total lymphocyte DNA, not sorted subsets, was the template.

About this clone: The antigen remains undetermined.

Profiling relied on immunoSEQ multiplex PCR, and the TCRdb table lists in-frame clones only, not all of them. The table includes 17,000 or so clones, less than 80% detected once. Rectal tissue came from one to two pinch biopsies taken at colonoscopy. This CDR3 region has 13 residues. With 0 bases removed from V and 6 bases from J, the gap between germline ends came to 9 bases. Germline V gene lookup returns CDR1 LNHDA and CDR2 SQIVND (reference sequence). The rearrangement links TRBV19 to TRBJ2-7, with D possibly called TRBD1 or TRBD2 (6 bases each). Sequences were obtained from gut tissue. This sequence was found in a girl aged 10-17 years with moderate ulcerative colitis. The DNA of the CDR3 is TGTGCCAGTAGTATAGAACAGGGAGGCGAGCAGTACTTC. It translates to CASSIEQGGEQYF.